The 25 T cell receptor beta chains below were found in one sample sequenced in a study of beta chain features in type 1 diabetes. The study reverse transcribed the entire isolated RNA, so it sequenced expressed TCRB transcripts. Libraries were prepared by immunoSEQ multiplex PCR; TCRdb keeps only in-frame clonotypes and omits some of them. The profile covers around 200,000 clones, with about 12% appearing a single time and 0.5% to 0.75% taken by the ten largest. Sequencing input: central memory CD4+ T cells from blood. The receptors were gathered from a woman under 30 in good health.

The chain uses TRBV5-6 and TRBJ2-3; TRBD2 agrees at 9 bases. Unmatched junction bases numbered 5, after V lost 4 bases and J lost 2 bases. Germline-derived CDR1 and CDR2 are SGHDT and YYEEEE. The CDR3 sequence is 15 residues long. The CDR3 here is CASSVRTSATDTQYF. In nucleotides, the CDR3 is TGTGCCAGCAGCGTTCGGACTAGCGCCACAGATACGCAGTATTTT.

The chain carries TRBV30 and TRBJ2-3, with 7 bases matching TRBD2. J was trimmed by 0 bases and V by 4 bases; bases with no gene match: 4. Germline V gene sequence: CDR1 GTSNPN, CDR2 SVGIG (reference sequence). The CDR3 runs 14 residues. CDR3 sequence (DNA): TGTGCCTGGACTAGCGGAGTGAGCACAGATACGCAGTATTTT. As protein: CAWTSGVSTDTQYF.

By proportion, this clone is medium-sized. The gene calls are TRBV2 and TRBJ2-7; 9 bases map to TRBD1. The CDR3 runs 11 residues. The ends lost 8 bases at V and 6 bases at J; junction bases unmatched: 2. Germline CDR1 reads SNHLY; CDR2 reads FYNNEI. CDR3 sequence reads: CASGTGTEQYF. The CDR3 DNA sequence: TGTGCCAGCGGGACAGGGACCGAGCAGTACTTC.

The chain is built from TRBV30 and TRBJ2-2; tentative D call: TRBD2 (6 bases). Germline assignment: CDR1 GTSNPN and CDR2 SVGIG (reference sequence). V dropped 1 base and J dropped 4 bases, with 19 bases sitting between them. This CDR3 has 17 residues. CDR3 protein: CAWSGGGTSSVTGELFF. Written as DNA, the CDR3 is TGTGCCTGGAGTGGGGGCGGAACTAGCTCTGTCACCGGGGAGCTGTTTTTT.

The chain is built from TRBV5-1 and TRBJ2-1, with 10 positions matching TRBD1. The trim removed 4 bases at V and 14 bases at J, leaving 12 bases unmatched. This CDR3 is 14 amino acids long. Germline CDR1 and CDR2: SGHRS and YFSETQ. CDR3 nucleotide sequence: TGCGCCAGCAGCGACTATGCGGGACAGGGGAAAAAGTTCTTC. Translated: CASSDYAGQGKKFF.

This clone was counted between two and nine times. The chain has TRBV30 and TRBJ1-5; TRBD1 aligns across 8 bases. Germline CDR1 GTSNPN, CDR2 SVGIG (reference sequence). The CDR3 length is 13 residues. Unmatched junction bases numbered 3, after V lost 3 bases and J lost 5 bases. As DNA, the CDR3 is TGTGCCTGGAGCGGGACAGGATATCAGCCCCAGCATTTT. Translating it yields CAWSGTGYQPQHF.

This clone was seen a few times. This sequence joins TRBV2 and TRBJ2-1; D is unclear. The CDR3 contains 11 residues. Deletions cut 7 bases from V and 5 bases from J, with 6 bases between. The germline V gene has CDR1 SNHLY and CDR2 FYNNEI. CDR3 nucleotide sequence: TGTGCCAGCAATCAAAACAATGAGCAGTTCTTC. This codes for CASNQNNEQFF.

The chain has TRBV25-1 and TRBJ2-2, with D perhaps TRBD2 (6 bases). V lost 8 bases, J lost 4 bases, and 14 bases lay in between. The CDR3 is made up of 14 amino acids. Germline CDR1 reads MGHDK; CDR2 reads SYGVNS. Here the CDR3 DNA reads TGTGCCAGCGAACATGCCGGGGGCACCGGGGAGCTGTTTTTT. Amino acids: CASEHAGGTGELFF.

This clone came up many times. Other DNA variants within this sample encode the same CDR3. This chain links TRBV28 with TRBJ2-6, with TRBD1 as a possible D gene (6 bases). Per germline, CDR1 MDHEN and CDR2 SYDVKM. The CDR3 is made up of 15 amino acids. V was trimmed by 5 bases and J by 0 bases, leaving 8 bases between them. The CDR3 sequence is CASSLDSSGANVLTF. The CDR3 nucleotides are TGTGCCAGCAGTCTGGACAGCTCTGGGGCCAACGTCCTGACTTTC.

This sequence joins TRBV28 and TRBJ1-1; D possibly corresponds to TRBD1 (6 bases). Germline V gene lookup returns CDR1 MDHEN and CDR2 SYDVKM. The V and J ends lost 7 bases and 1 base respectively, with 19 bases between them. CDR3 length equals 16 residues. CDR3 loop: CASNPPGGGPNTEAFF. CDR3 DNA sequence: TGTGCCAGCAACCCACCGGGGGGGGGCCCGAACACTGAAGCTTTCTTT.

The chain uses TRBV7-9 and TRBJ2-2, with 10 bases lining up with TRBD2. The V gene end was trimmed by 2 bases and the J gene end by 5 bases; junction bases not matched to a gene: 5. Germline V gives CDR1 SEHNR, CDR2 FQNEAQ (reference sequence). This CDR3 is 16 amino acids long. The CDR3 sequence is CASSLTRTSGTGELFF. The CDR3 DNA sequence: TGTGCCAGCAGCTTAACGAGGACTAGCGGTACCGGGGAGCTGTTTTTT.

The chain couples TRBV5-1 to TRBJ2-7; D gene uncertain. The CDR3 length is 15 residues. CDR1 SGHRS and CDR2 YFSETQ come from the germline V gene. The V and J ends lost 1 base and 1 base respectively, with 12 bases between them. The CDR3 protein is CASSLTSGPSYEQYF. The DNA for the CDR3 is TGCGCCAGCAGCTTGACGAGTGGTCCGTCCTACGAGCAGTACTTC.

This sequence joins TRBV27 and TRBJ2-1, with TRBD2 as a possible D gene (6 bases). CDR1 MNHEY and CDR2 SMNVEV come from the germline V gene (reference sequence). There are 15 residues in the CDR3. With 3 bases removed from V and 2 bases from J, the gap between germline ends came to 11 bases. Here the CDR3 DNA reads TGTGCCAGCAGTTTCGGGAGAGGTCCCTACAATGAGCAGTTCTTC. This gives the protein CASSFGRGPYNEQFF.

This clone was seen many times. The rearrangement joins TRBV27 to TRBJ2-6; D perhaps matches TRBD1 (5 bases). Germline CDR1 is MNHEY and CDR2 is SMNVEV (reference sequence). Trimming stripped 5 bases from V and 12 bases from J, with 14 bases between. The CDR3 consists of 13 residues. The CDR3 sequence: CASSPQVPTVLTF. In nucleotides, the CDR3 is TGTGCCAGCAGTCCACAGGTACCAACCGTCCTGACTTTC.

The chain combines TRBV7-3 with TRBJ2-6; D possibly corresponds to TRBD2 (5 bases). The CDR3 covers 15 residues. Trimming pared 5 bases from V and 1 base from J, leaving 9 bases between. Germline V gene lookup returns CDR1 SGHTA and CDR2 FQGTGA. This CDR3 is CASSPSGSGANVLTF. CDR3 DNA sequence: TGTGCCAGCAGCCCGTCGGGATCTGGGGCCAACGTCCTGACTTTC.

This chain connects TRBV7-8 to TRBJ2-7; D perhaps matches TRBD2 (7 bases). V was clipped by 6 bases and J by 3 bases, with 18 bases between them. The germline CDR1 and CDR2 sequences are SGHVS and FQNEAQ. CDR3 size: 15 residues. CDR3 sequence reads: CASRQGLNYYYEQYF. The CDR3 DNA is TGTGCCAGCAGACAGGGACTAAACTACTACTACGAGCAGTACTTC. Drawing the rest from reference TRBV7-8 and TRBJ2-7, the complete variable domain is GAGVSQSPRYKVAKRGQDVALRCDPISGHVSLFWYQQALGQGPEFLTYFQNEAQLDKSGLPSDRFFAERPEGSVSTLKIQRTQQEDSAVYLCASRQGLNYYYEQYFGPGTRLTVT.

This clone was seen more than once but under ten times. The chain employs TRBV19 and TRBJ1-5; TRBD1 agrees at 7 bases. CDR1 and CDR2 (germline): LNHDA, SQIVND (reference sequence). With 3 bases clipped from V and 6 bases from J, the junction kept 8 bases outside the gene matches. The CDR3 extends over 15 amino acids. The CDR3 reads CASSMIDRAVQPQHF. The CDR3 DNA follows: TGTGCCAGTAGTATGATAGACAGGGCGGTTCAGCCCCAGCATTTT. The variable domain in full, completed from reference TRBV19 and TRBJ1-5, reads DGGITQSPKYLFRKEGQNVTLSCEQNLNHDAMYWYRQDPGQGLRLIYYSQIVNDFQKGDIAEGYSVSREKKESFPLTVTSAQKNPTAFYLCASSMIDRAVQPQHFGDGTRLSIL.

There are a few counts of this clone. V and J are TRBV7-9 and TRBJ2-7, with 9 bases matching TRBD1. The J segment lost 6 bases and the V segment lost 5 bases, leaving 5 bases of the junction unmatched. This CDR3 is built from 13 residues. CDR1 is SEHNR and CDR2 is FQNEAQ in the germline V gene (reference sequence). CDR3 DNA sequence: TGTGCCAGCAGCCGACAGGGGGTCGGCGAGCAGTACTTC. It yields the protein CASSRQGVGEQYF.

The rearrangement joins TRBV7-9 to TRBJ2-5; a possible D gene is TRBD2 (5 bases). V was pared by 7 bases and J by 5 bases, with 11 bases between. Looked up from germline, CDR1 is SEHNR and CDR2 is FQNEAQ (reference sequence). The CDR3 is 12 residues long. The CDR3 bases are TGTGCCAGCAACCCGGGGTTGGAGACCCAGTACTTC. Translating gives CASNPGLETQYF.

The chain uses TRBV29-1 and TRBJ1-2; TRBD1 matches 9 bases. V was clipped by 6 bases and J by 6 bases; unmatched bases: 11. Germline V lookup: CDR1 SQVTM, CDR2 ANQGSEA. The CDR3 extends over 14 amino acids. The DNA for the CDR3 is TGCAGCGTCAACCGGGACAGGGTCCCAGATGGCTACACCTTC. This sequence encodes CSVNRDRVPDGYTF.

CDR3 sequence: CASSPTPRQGGLGANVLTF. CDR3 sequence (DNA): TGCGCCAGCAGCCCTACACCGCGGCAGGGGGGTCTTGGGGCCAACGTCCTGACTTTC. This chain joins TRBV5-1 and TRBJ2-6, with D possibly matching TRBD1 (7 bases). The CDR3 length is 19 residues. The V end lost 4 bases, the J end lost 3 bases, and 23 bases lay between the germline ends. From germline, CDR1 is SGHRS and CDR2 YFSETQ.

The DNA of the CDR3 is TGCGCCAGCAGCTTGGGTTATAGCGGGAGGGCCTGGGACGAGCAGTACTTC. Protein product: CASSLGYSGRAWDEQYF. The chain recombines TRBV5-1 with TRBJ2-7; the match to TRBD2 covers 11 bases. The CDR3 extends over 17 amino acids. The junction had 10 bases not matched to a gene; V was cut back by 0 bases and J by 5 bases. Per germline, CDR1 SGHRS and CDR2 YFSETQ.

CDR3: CASTAQKGGEQYF. Here the CDR3 DNA reads TGTGCCAGCACGGCGCAAAAAGGAGGTGAGCAGTACTTC. The V and J genes are TRBV6-1 and TRBJ2-7, with D perhaps matching TRBD2 (5 bases). V was clipped by 7 bases and J by 7 bases, with 17 bases between them. The CDR3 length is 13 residues. Germline assignment: CDR1 MNHNS and CDR2 SASEGT.

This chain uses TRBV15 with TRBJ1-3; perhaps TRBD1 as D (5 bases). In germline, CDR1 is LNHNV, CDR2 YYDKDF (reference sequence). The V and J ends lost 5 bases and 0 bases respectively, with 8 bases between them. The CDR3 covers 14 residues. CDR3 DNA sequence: TGTGCCACCAGCCAGGGATTCTCTGGAAACACCATATATTTT. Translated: CATSQGFSGNTIYF.

The CDR3 is CASRLGGTDTQYF. The DNA for the CDR3 is TGTGCCAGTAGGCTAGGGGGCACAGATACGCAGTATTTT. The chain uses TRBV19 and TRBJ2-3; D perhaps matches TRBD1 (5 bases). Trimming left V 6 bases short and J 1 base short, with 8 bases between. In germline, CDR1 is LNHDA, CDR2 SQIVND (reference sequence). The CDR3 is 13 residues long.